The 16 T cell receptor beta chains below all came from one sample that was sequenced in a study of cytomegalovirus exposure and HLA in healthy donors. The protocol was immunoSEQ multiplex PCR, while the TCRdb copy is restricted to in-frame clones and leaves out a portion. The data contain 90,000 to 130,000 clones, under 97% of them singletons. Sequenced: PBMCs. These TCRs come from a woman under 30 in good health and CMV-seronegative.

The chain joins TRBV13 to TRBJ2-3, with 8 bases fitting TRBD2. V was pared by 2 bases and J by 3 bases, with 7 bases of the junction left unmatched. Germline V gene data show CDR1 as PRHDT and CDR2 as FYEKMQ (reference sequence). This CDR3 contains 16 residues. CDR3 bases: TGTGCCAGCAGCTTACGGGGGGGGTATTCGACAGATACGCAGTATTTT. Amino acids: CASSLRGGYSTDTQYF. The full variable domain, completed using reference TRBV13 and TRBJ2-3, is AAGVIQSPRHLIKEKRETATLKCYPIPRHDTVYWYQQGPGQDPQFLISFYEKMQSDKGSIPDRFSAQQFSDYHSELNMSSLELGDSALYFCASSLRGGYSTDTQYFGPGTRLTVL.

The chain carries TRBV6-5 and TRBJ2-7; 7 bases align to TRBD1. There are 15 residues in the CDR3. J was trimmed by 3 bases and V by 6 bases; bases with no gene match: 11. Germline-derived CDR1 and CDR2 are MNHEY and SVGAGI. CDR3 DNA sequence: TGTGCCAGCAGCCTAAGACAGGGCTCGATCTACGAGCAGTACTTC. Amino acid sequence: CASSLRQGSIYEQYF.

V is TRBV27 and J is TRBJ2-3; 13 bases line up with TRBD2. Trimming cost V 6 bases and J 11 bases; bases outside gene matches: 11. The CDR3 length is 15 residues. The germline gives CDR1 MNHEY, CDR2 SMNVEV (reference sequence). DNA for the CDR3: TGTGCCAGCAGGACACTAGCGGGGGGGGGATGGGGGCAGTATTTT. It codes for CASRTLAGGGWGQYF.

The gene calls are TRBV7-2 and TRBJ1-2; a possible D gene is TRBD1 (5 bases). V gave up 4 bases and J gave up 4 bases, with 19 bases separating them. CDR3 length: 16 amino acids. Germline V gene lookup returns CDR1 SGHTA and CDR2 FQGNSA. In DNA, the CDR3 is TGTGCCAGCAGCTCCCCTAAAATGACAGATACCTATGGCTACACCTTC. Translated, it gives CASSSPKMTDTYGYTF.

The genes are TRBV2 and TRBJ2-5, with TRBD2 matching 8 bases. The CDR3 covers 15 residues. The germline gives CDR1 SNHLY, CDR2 FYNNEI. V shed 6 bases and J 4 bases; nucleotides not matched to a gene: 10. CDR3 in amino acids: CASRDRGGLGETQYF. CDR3 nucleotides: TGTGCCAGCAGGGACCGGGGGGGTTTAGGAGAGACCCAGTACTTC.

This chain joins TRBV27 and TRBJ2-7, with TRBD1 identical over 8 bases. The CDR3 runs to 13 residues. After removal of 6 bases from V and 3 bases from J, the junction contained 4 bases not matched to a gene. CDR1 and CDR2 (germline): MNHEY, SMNVEV (reference sequence). CDR3 in DNA: TGTGCCAGCAGCCCAGGACAGGGCTACGAGCAGTACTTC. This sequence encodes CASSPGQGYEQYF.

The chain employs TRBV29-1 and TRBJ2-1; TRBD2 is a possible D gene (6 bases). Per germline, CDR1 SQVTM and CDR2 ANQGSEA. V shed 2 bases and J shed 7 bases, with 6 bases lying between them. The CDR3 runs 11 residues. CDR3 loop: CSVERGNEQFF. For the CDR3, the DNA is TGCAGCGTTGAACGGGGGAATGAGCAGTTCTTC.

V is TRBV7-8 and J is TRBJ1-6, with D possibly being TRBD1 (5 bases). V shed 5 bases and J shed 6 bases, with 14 bases lying between them. CDR1 is SGHVS and CDR2 is FQNEAQ in the germline V gene. This CDR3 has 15 amino acids. CDR3 region: CASSPSRGSNSPLHF. The CDR3 DNA sequence: TGTGCCAGCAGCCCTTCAAGGGGATCTAATTCACCCCTCCACTTT.

The chain joins TRBV28 to TRBJ2-5; 9 bases map to TRBD2. The length of the CDR3 is 16 residues. Unmatched junction bases numbered 7, after V lost 5 bases and J lost 0 bases. Germline-derived CDR1 and CDR2 are MDHEN and SYDVKM. The CDR3 sequence: CASSQMGLADQETQYF. In nucleotides, the CDR3 is TGTGCCAGCAGTCAAATGGGACTAGCCGACCAAGAGACCCAGTACTTC.

V and J are TRBV18 and TRBJ2-2, with 12 nucleotides matching TRBD1. After removal of 3 bases from V and 4 bases from J, the junction contained 3 bases not matched to a gene. This CDR3 region has 16 residues. Germline CDR1 reads KGHSH; CDR2 reads LQKENI. The CDR3 DNA follows: TGTGCCAGCTCACCTTGGGACAGGGGGCGCACCGGGGAGCTGTTTTTT. Its protein product is CASSPWDRGRTGELFF.

CDR3 DNA sequence: TGTGCTAGTGCCCGGGAGTATCAGACAGATACGCAGTATTTT. Its translation is CASAREYQTDTQYF. This sequence joins TRBV12-5 and TRBJ2-3; the D gene is possibly TRBD2 (6 bases). The CDR3 spans 14 residues. The ends were cut back, 7 bases at V and 3 bases at J, with 14 bases in the middle. Per germline, CDR1 LGHNT and CDR2 FRNRAP.

V and J are TRBV6-5 and TRBJ1-6, with a possible D match to TRBD1 (5 bases). The germline V gene has CDR1 MNHEY and CDR2 SVGAGI. The CDR3 is made up of 12 amino acids. Trimming took 8 bases from V and 9 from J, leaving 11 bases between them. CDR3 DNA sequence: TGTGCCAGCTCCGGGGGGGGTTCACCCCTCCACTTT. Residues: CASSGGGSPLHF.

V usage is TRBV28 and J usage is TRBJ1-1, with D possibly matching TRBD1 (5 bases). Between the trimmed V and J ends, which lost 5 bases and 5 bases, there was a span of 15 bases. Germline V gene sequence: CDR1 MDHEN, CDR2 SYDVKM. CDR3 size: 14 residues. DNA of the CDR3: TGTGCCAGCAGTCCCTCGGGGGGTTATACTGAAGCTTTCTTT. This sequence encodes CASSPSGGYTEAFF. Complete variable domain (other parts from reference TRBV28 and TRBJ1-1): DVKVTQSSRYLVKRTGEKVFLECVQDMDHENMFWYRQDPGLGLRLIYFSYDVKMKEKGDIPEGYSVSREKKERFSLILESASTNQTSMYLCASSPSGGYTEAFFGQGTRLTVV.

The genes are TRBV7-6 and TRBJ2-7, with 8 positions matching TRBD1. With V trimmed by 2 bases and J by 4 bases, 4 bases remained unmatched. The CDR3 consists of 14 residues. From germline, CDR1 is SGHVS and CDR2 FNYEAQ. The DNA of the CDR3 is TGTGCCAGCAGCTTACAGGGGGCTTCATACGAGCAGTACTTC. Translating it yields CASSLQGASYEQYF.

The chain has TRBV28 and TRBJ2-5; 8 nucleotides match TRBD2. Per the germline V gene, CDR1 is MDHEN and CDR2 is SYDVKM. The CDR3 length is 15 residues. V shed 6 bases and J 5 bases; nucleotides not matched to a gene: 11. The DNA of the CDR3 is TGTGCCAGCAGGACCAGCGGGGGCCGCGGGGAGACCCAGTACTTC. Protein sequence: CASRTSGGRGETQYF.

This chain uses TRBV7-8 with TRBJ2-3, with 16 positions matching TRBD2. Germline V gives CDR1 SGHVS, CDR2 FQNEAQ. The CDR3 length is 20 residues. V was pared by 5 bases and J by 7 bases, with 18 bases of the junction left unmatched. CDR3: CASSLGAGTSGGGIYHTQYF. Written as DNA, the CDR3 is TGTGCCAGCAGCCTCGGAGCCGGGACTAGCGGGGGGGGGATTTATCATACGCAGTATTTT.